Listed below are T cell receptor beta chains from one sample, sequenced in a study of blood T cell repertoires in COVID-19. Sequenced by immunoSEQ multiplex PCR; TCRdb stores in-frame clones only, minus some. The sample has about 43,000 clones, around 86% seen once. Input material: peripheral blood. Source of these receptors: a human donor in a cohort sampled during active COVID-19. The CDR3 runs from the conserved cysteine through the conserved F or W. The D gene is left open where the match is weak. Some rows have no size entry. The others give once, few or many, or a class for an expanded clone.

TRBV6-2/TRBV6-3	TRBJ2-6	NA	TRBD1	TGTGCCAGCAGTTATCCCTCTCCGGGACAGGGCAACGTCCTGACTTTC	CASSYPSPGQGNVLTF
TRBV7-2	TRBJ2-3	NA	NA	TGTGCCAGCAGCACCTTACGAGCGGGTCGGGATACGCAGTATTTT	CASSTLRAGRDTQYF
TRBV10-3	TRBJ2-7	NA	TRBD2	TGTGCCATCAGTGGAGGGGGGGGTCTAGCGGGAAGGTACGAGCAGTACTTC	CAISGGGGLAGRYEQYF
TRBV19	TRBJ1-1	NA	NA	TGTGCCAGTAGTATGGGAGGGGAGAACACTGAAGCTTTCTTT	CASSMGGENTEAFF
TRBV5-1	TRBJ2-7	few	NA	TGCGCCAGCAGTACAGGGACCTTCTACGAGCAGTACTTC	CASSTGTFYEQYF
TRBV28	TRBJ2-7	NA	TRBD2	TGTGCCAGCAGTTTAAGTGCTAGCGGGAGCTCCTACGAGCAGTACTTC	CASSLSASGSSYEQYF
TRBV6-2/TRBV6-3	TRBJ1-5	NA	NA	TGTGCCAGCACCCCGGACGGGGGTAGCAATCAGCCCCAGCATTTT	CASTPDGGSNQPQHF
TRBV4-1	TRBJ2-7	NA	TRBD2	TGCGCCAGCAGCCAAACACCCCCCACTAGCGGGGGATACGAGCAGTACTTC	CASSQTPPTSGGYEQYF
TRBV10-3	TRBJ2-1	NA	NA	TGTGCCACCCGATCCAGTGGGCCCAATGAGCAGTTCTTC	CATRSSGPNEQFF
TRBV6-2/TRBV6-3	TRBJ2-2	NA	TRBD2	TGTGCCAGCAGTTACTTCCTAGCGGGTAACACCGGGGAGCTGTTTTTT	CASSYFLAGNTGELFF
TRBV9	TRBJ2-3	NA	TRBD2	TGTGCCAGCAGCGTAGTGACTAGCTTTGGAGATACGCAGTATTTT	CASSVVTSFGDTQYF
TRBV18	TRBJ2-4	few	NA	TGTGCCAGCTCACCAACATCGGGGGACATTCAGTACTTC	CASSPTSGDIQYF
TRBV7-2	TRBJ2-1	NA	NA	TGTGCCAGCAGCTTAGTTAGCGGCACAGACAATGAGCAGTTCTTC	CASSLVSGTDNEQFF
TRBV7-9	TRBJ2-1	NA	TRBD2	TGTGCCAGCAGCCCTAAAGGACTAGCGGGAGGGAATGAGCAGTTCTTC	CASSPKGLAGGNEQFF
TRBV10-1	TRBJ1-1	NA	NA	TGCGCCAGCTGGGGGGGGGAAAACACTGAAGCTTTCTTT	CASWGGENTEAFF
TRBV2	TRBJ2-4	NA	NA	TGTGCCAGCGTTGGGAGCTTGGCCAAAAACATTCAGTACTTC	CASVGSLAKNIQYF
TRBV4-2	TRBJ2-5	NA	TRBD2	TGTGCCAGCAGCCAGGGACTAGCGGGAGGGGGAGAGACCCAGTACTTC	CASSQGLAGGGETQYF